One sample yielded the 24 T cell receptor beta chains listed below, sequenced in a study of early T cells in non-severe SARS-CoV-2 infection. TCRdb independently ran MiXCR on the 5' RACE reads; one entry per CDR3 protein. The sample holds approximately 52,000 distinct CDR3 sequences, about 15% seen once. The sequencing used whole blood, collected at baseline. These receptors all stem from an adult who was a healthcare worker with PCR-confirmed SARS-CoV-2 infection or an uninfected control (not recorded which).

This clonotype showed up many times. V is TRBV14 and J is TRBJ1-3; D is uncertain. The CDR3 extends over 12 amino acids. V gave up 4 bases and J gave up 0 bases, with 1 base separating them. Germline V CDR1 and CDR2: SGHDN, FVKESK. The CDR3 bases are TGTGCCAGCAGCCGCTCTGGAAACACCATATATTTT. Translating gives CASSRSGNTIYF.

The chain is built from TRBV10-3 and TRBJ1-3, with unresolved D. CDR1 is ENHRY, CDR2 SYGVKD, per germline. This CDR3 comprises 14 residues. Trimming stripped 4 bases from V and 2 bases from J, with 9 bases between. The DNA for the CDR3 is TGTGCCATCAGTGGGCGAGGGACTGGAAACACCATATATTTT. Its protein product is CAISGRGTGNTIYF.

The chain has TRBV3-1 and TRBJ2-5; 12 nucleotides match TRBD2. Germline V gene data show CDR1 as LGHDT and CDR2 as YNNKEL (reference sequence). The V gene end was trimmed by 5 bases and the J gene end by 7 bases; junction bases not matched to a gene: 8. The CDR3 totals 15 residues. The CDR3 sequence is CASSSTSGGFGTQYF. For the CDR3, the DNA is TGTGCCAGCAGCTCAACTAGCGGGGGGTTCGGGACCCAGTACTTC.

CDR3 sequence reads: CATQRETSPGELFF. The CDR3 DNA follows: TGTGCCACCCAGAGGGAGACTAGCCCCGGGGAGCTGTTTTTT. V and J are TRBV2 and TRBJ2-2; 7 bases map to TRBD2. With 10 bases clipped from V and 6 bases from J, the junction kept 11 bases outside the gene matches. Germline CDR1 and CDR2: SNHLY and FYNNEI. CDR3 size: 14 residues.

The chain uses TRBV4-1 and TRBJ2-1, with 10 bases identical to TRBD2. V dropped 4 bases and J dropped 5; count of bases not matched to a gene: 5. CDR1 MGHRA and CDR2 YSYEKL come from the germline V gene. This CDR3 spans 15 amino acids. The CDR3 DNA is TGCGCCAGCAGCCGAGCGGGGGGGAGAGACAATGAGCAGTTCTTC. It is translated as CASSRAGGRDNEQFF.

This chain links TRBV7-2 with TRBJ2-1; TRBD2 is a possible D gene (5 bases). From germline, CDR1 is SGHTA and CDR2 FQGNSA. This CDR3 contains 14 residues. Trimming stripped 1 base from V and 2 bases from J, with 6 bases between. CDR3 protein: CASSLVLAYNEQFF. Here the CDR3 DNA reads TGTGCCAGCAGCTTAGTACTAGCCTACAATGAGCAGTTCTTC.

This clonotype was observed many times. This chain joins TRBV7-3 and TRBJ2-3; no reliable D call. This CDR3 is 17 amino acids long. Germline-derived CDR1 and CDR2 are SGHTA and FQGTGA. Trimming removed 5 bases at V and 3 bases at J, with 21 bases between. CDR3 in amino acids: CASSLLPQVYPTDTQYF. The CDR3 DNA sequence: TGTGCCAGCAGCCTCCTTCCTCAAGTGTATCCTACAGATACGCAGTATTTT.

This clonotype is medium-sized by share. The rearrangement uses TRBV10-2 and TRBJ1-1; no definite D call. Germline CDR1 WSHSY, CDR2 SAAADI. The CDR3 spans 13 residues. V shed 10 bases and J shed 0 bases, with 12 bases lying between them. CDR3 residues: CATHGQMNTEAFF. As DNA, the CDR3 is TGCGCCACCCACGGCCAGATGAACACTGAAGCTTTCTTT.

In its sample, this clonotype was seen a few times. The chain couples TRBV10-3 to TRBJ1-2; D is possibly TRBD1 (5 bases). Per the germline V gene, CDR1 is ENHRY and CDR2 is SYGVKD. This CDR3 comprises 13 residues. V was shortened by 5 bases and J by 4 bases, with 11 bases between the two germline ends. The CDR3 spells CAISSTGAYGYTF. The CDR3 DNA reads TGTGCCATCAGTTCTACAGGTGCCTATGGCTACACCTTC.

This clonotype was seen more than once but under ten times. The chain couples TRBV11-2 to TRBJ2-7, with 8 bases identical to TRBD1. With V trimmed by 5 bases and J by 6 bases, 9 bases remained unmatched. The CDR3 is 14 residues long. CDR1 and CDR2 from the germline V gene are SGHAT and FQNNGV. For the CDR3, the DNA is TGTGCCAGCAGCAATAGGAGACAGGGGATCGAGCAGTACTTC. Protein product: CASSNRRQGIEQYF.

This clonotype was counted a few times. The J gene is TRBJ2-1, the V gene TRBV28, with D perhaps matching TRBD1 or TRBD2 (5 bases each). V was clipped by 7 bases and J by 10 bases, with 17 bases between them. The CDR3 loop spans 13 amino acids. Germline CDR1 and CDR2: MDHEN and SYDVKM. The DNA for the CDR3 is TGTGCCAGCACCCTTGAGGGGCTCGGCGAGCAGTTCTTC. Translating gives CASTLEGLGEQFF. Full variable domain (remainder filled in from reference TRBV28 and TRBJ2-1): DVKVTQSSRYLVKRTGEKVFLECVQDMDHENMFWYRQDPGLGLRLIYFSYDVKMKEKGDIPEGYSVSREKKERFSLILESASTNQTSMYLCASTLEGLGEQFFGPGTRLTVL.

The rearrangement links TRBV7-2 to TRBJ1-1; tentative D call: TRBD1 (5 bases). There are 13 residues in the CDR3. Deletions cut 6 bases from V and 7 bases from J, with 15 bases between. Germline CDR1 and CDR2: SGHTA and FQGNSA. The DNA for the CDR3 is TGTGCCAGCAGTTCCCAGGCGACAGTTGAAGCTTTCTTT. Its translation: CASSSQATVEAFF.

The gene calls are TRBV2 and TRBJ1-1; D is unclear. CDR3 size: 13 residues. V lost 5 bases, J lost 1 base, and 8 bases lay in between. Germline V gene lookup returns CDR1 SNHLY and CDR2 FYNNEI. The CDR3 region is CASSLGPNTEAFF. The CDR3 DNA follows: TGTGCCAGCAGTCTGGGCCCGAACACTGAAGCTTTCTTT.

This clonotype has a count of ten or more. The V call is TRBV28, the J call TRBJ1-3; D ambiguous. Trimming removed 8 bases from V and 0 bases from J, with 8 bases in between. The CDR3 has 13 amino acids. The germline V gene has CDR1 MDHEN and CDR2 SYDVKM. In nucleotides, the CDR3 is TGTGCCAGCCCGGGCGACTCTGGAAACACCATATATTTT. It is translated as CASPGDSGNTIYF.

The chain carries TRBV5-4 and TRBJ1-1, with TRBD1 as a possible D gene (6 bases). The germline CDR1 and CDR2 sequences are SGHNT and YYREEE (reference sequence). The CDR3 sequence is 15 residues long. V dropped 5 bases and J dropped 1 base, with 15 bases sitting between them. The CDR3 nucleotides read TGTGCCAGCAGATCGGTCATGGGGGCGAACACTGAAGCTTTCTTT. The encoded protein is CASRSVMGANTEAFF.

The genes are TRBV29-1 and TRBJ2-5; perhaps D is TRBD1 or TRBD2 (5 bases each). The germline V gene has CDR1 SQVTM and CDR2 ANQGSEA. This CDR3 spans 16 amino acids. The V end was cut by 4 bases, the J end by 2 bases, with 20 bases between. The CDR3 DNA sequence: TGCAGCGTTGTTTCTGGGGCAGGGAGTAGACAAGAGACCCAGTACTTC. This translates into CSVVSGAGSRQETQYF.

This clonotype was seen a handful of times. The chain carries TRBV5-1 and TRBJ2-5; 9 nucleotides line up with TRBD1. The V gene's germline CDR1 is SGHRS and CDR2 YFSETQ. V lost 0 bases, J lost 5 bases, and 5 bases stayed unmatched. CDR3 length equals 15 residues. In DNA, the CDR3 is TGCGCCAGCAGCTTGGATGGGACAGGGTATGAGACCCAGTACTTC. Residues: CASSLDGTGYETQYF.

The V call is TRBV7-9, the J call TRBJ1-1; perhaps TRBD1 as D (5 bases). Germline V CDR1 and CDR2: SEHNR, FQNEAQ (reference sequence). This CDR3 region has 15 residues. V lost 5 bases and J lost 6, with 19 bases in between. CDR3 sequence (DNA): TGTGCCAGCAGCCTACAGTGGGGCGCCGGGGCTGAAGCTTTCTTT. It yields the protein CASSLQWGAGAEAFF.

This chain uses TRBV18 with TRBJ2-5, with TRBD1 as a possible D gene (6 bases). V dropped 5 bases and J dropped 9 bases, with 16 bases sitting between them. Germline lookup yields CDR1 KGHSH and CDR2 LQKENI. The CDR3 is 13 amino acids. The CDR3 loop reads CASSADRTQAQYF. CDR3 DNA sequence: TGTGCCAGCTCAGCCGACAGGACTCAGGCCCAGTACTTC.

V and J are TRBV2 and TRBJ2-7, with TRBD1 matching 9 bases. V shed 6 bases and J 2 bases; nucleotides not matched to a gene: 8. The CDR3 spans 15 residues. From germline, CDR1 is SNHLY and CDR2 FYNNEI. In nucleotides, the CDR3 is TGTGCCAGCAGGGCCCTCGGGACAGGGACCTACGAGCAGTACTTC. Protein: CASRALGTGTYEQYF.

The V gene is TRBV27, the J gene TRBJ2-1; D is possibly TRBD1 or TRBD2 (5 bases each). CDR1 is MNHEY and CDR2 is SMNVEV in the germline V gene (reference sequence). CDR3 size: 15 residues. V was trimmed by 7 bases and J by 6 bases, leaving 19 bases between them. The CDR3: CASTPLRGDTNEQFF. The CDR3, as DNA: TGTGCCAGCACCCCCCTCCGGGGCGATACCAATGAGCAGTTCTTC.

The CDR3 region has the DNA TGTGCCAGCAACTCAGGGGACTATGGCTACACCTTC. Amino acids: CASNSGDYGYTF. The chain is built from TRBV25-1 and TRBJ1-2; D might be TRBD1 (6 bases). The CDR3 contains 12 residues. V dropped 7 bases and J dropped 3 bases, with 9 bases sitting between them. Germline CDR1 reads MGHDK; CDR2 reads SYGVNS.

The gene calls are TRBV5-1 and TRBJ1-5; D remains ambiguous. The V end lost 0 bases, the J end lost 3 bases, and 16 bases lay between the germline ends. The V gene's germline CDR1 is SGHRS and CDR2 YFSETQ. CDR3 length equals 17 residues. Written as DNA, the CDR3 is TGCGCCAGCAGCTTGGGACCGCGGGCTATGTACAATCAGCCCCAGCATTTT. This codes for CASSLGPRAMYNQPQHF.

This clonotype was recorded at least ten times. The chain recombines TRBV2 with TRBJ2-3, with 10 bases fitting TRBD2. From germline, CDR1 is SNHLY and CDR2 FYNNEI. The CDR3 runs 15 residues. Losses at the gene ends were 5 bases for V and 2 bases for J; bases not matched to a gene: 4. The CDR3 sequence is CASSQLAGYTDTQYF. The CDR3 bases are TGTGCCAGCAGTCAACTAGCGGGGTACACAGATACGCAGTATTTT. Together with reference TRBV2 and TRBJ2-3, the CDR3 gives the full variable domain: EPEVTQTPSHQVTQMGQEVILRCVPISNHLYFYWYRQILGQKVEFLVSFYNNEISEKSEIFDDQFSVERPDGSNFTLKIRSTKLEDSAMYFCASSQLAGYTDTQYFGPGTRLTVL.